Presented here are 8 T cell receptor beta chains from one specimen sequenced in a study of vaccination and CD4 T cells after COVID-19 (dated by TCRdb to between 2021 and 2024). The antigens of these receptors remain unknown. Libraries were made using PCR. Data came from an Illumina iSeq 100. DNA from cultured CD4+ T cells underwent TCR sequencing with the Oncomine TCR Beta short-read assay at the Johns Hopkins FTIC core. The public reads were reprocessed in TCRdb via fastp at Q25 and MiXCR, keeping in-frame beta chains. Each entry merges the rows of one CDR3 protein and shows their most common DNA and genes. Within this sample are some 21,000 distinct CDR3 sequences, with approximately 45% of them counted one time only. The top ten clonotypes cover less than 4.5% of the sample. The sample's treatment or condition label is to be understood as: approximately 10-day PBMC culture with coronavirus spike peptide pools or control peptides (ViraFEST assay).

The starting material was CD4+ T cells from blood, cultured in vitro, obtained before SARS-CoV-2 vaccination. These receptors were obtained from a human donor who had recovered from COVID-19.

This clonotype was detected a few times. The chain combines TRBV20-1 with TRBJ2-5; 14 nucleotides match TRBD2. The CDR3 is 14 amino acids. Unmatched junction bases numbered 5, after V lost 6 bases and J lost 5 bases. Germline lookup yields CDR1 DFQATT and CDR2 SNEGSKA (reference sequence). The CDR3 DNA sequence: TGCAGTGCGACTAGCGGGAGGGCCTTCGAGACCCAGTACTTC. This sequence encodes CSATSGRAFETQYF.

The V and J genes are TRBV7-9 and TRBJ2-3; TRBD2 aligns across 10 bases. This CDR3 has 15 residues. CDR1 is SEHNR, CDR2 FQNEAQ, per germline (reference sequence). Germline trimming cut 6 bases from V and 2 bases from J; bases unmatched to any gene: 5. CDR3 sequence: CASRQTSGYTDTQYF. Written as DNA, the CDR3 is TGTGCCAGCAGACAGACTAGCGGGTACACAGATACGCAGTATTTT.

This clonotype appeared a few times. J is TRBJ1-1 and V is TRBV20-1; D is uncertain. Trimming left V 5 bases short and J 1 base short, with 5 bases between. Germline CDR1 is DFQATT and CDR2 is SNEGSKA (reference sequence). CDR3 length: 11 amino acids. CDR3 loop: CSARRNTEAFF. Written as DNA, the CDR3 is TGCAGTGCTCGCAGGAACACTGAAGCTTTCTTT.

This clonotype has only a few counts. The chain links TRBV6-2 or TRBV6-3 to TRBJ2-6, with 13 nucleotides matching TRBD2. Per the germline V gene, CDR1 is MNHEY and CDR2 is SVGEGT. V lost 3 bases and J lost 4; bases outside the gene matches: 6. The CDR3 covers 18 residues. DNA for the CDR3: TGTGCCAGCAGTTATGTCCTGACTAGCGGGAGGGGGGCCAACGTCCTGACTTTC. It yields the protein CASSYVLTSGRGANVLTF.

There are a few counts of this clonotype. V usage is TRBV24-1 and J usage is TRBJ2-3; possible D gene TRBD1, 6 bases. Between the trimmed V and J ends, which lost 5 bases and 6 bases, there was a span of 17 bases. CDR1 KGHDR and CDR2 SFDVKD come from the germline V gene. The CDR3 extends over 15 amino acids. CDR3 sequence (DNA): TGTGCCACCAGTGCCGCGACTGCAGGGGCGGATACGCAGTATTTT. Amino acid sequence: CATSAATAGADTQYF.

The chain is built from TRBV27 and TRBJ2-6; no definite D call. The germline V gene has CDR1 MNHEY and CDR2 SMNVEV (reference sequence). This CDR3 contains 16 residues. Deletions cut 5 bases from V and 2 bases from J, with 13 bases between. CDR3 in amino acids: CASSPRLSPGANVLTF. The DNA for the CDR3 is TGTGCCAGCAGTCCTAGACTGAGCCCTGGGGCCAACGTCCTGACTTTC.

In this sample, this clonotype turned up a few times. The V and J genes are TRBV4-1 and TRBJ1-2; no definite D call. The CDR3 spans 15 residues. Germline CDR1 is MGHRA and CDR2 is YSYEKL. Trimming removed 1 base from V and 3 bases from J, with 12 bases in between. The CDR3 coding sequence is TGCGCCAGCAGCCAAGCGCCAGGCGACTACTATGGCTACACCTTC. Its translation: CASSQAPGDYYGYTF.

The chain has TRBV27 and TRBJ1-1, with 9 bases matching TRBD1. V gave up 6 bases and J gave up 1 base; unmatched junction bases: 0. CDR3 length: 13 residues. Germline V gene data show CDR1 as MNHEY and CDR2 as SMNVEV (reference sequence). In nucleotides, the CDR3 is TGTGCCAGCAGGGGACAGGGGAACACTGAAGCTTTCTTT. This encodes CASRGQGNTEAFF.